These 7 T cell receptor beta chains originate from one sample sequenced in a study of T cells in Graves' hyperthyroidism and ophthalmopathy. Amplified TCR beta CDR3 regions came from RNA transcripts. HTBI primers were the set used in a first-round RT-PCR of the TCR CDR3. TCRdb used MiXCR to reprocess the multiplex PCR reads, holding one entry per CDR3 protein. Of nearly 600,000 distinct CDR3 sequences in the sample, 14% were seen once. Specimen: blood. These receptors came from a woman under 30 with Graves' ophthalmopathy.

The V call is TRBV29-1, the J call TRBJ1-2; 7 nucleotides align to TRBD1. The CDR3 consists of 13 residues. V was clipped by 4 bases and J by 5 bases; unmatched bases: 7. In germline, CDR1 is SQVTM, CDR2 ANQGSEA. The CDR3 DNA reads as TGCAGCGTTGGGTTACAGGGGAATTATGGCTACACCTTC. Amino acid sequence: CSVGLQGNYGYTF.

This clonotype was detected many times. V usage is TRBV7-3 and J usage is TRBJ2-5; D possibly corresponds to TRBD1 (5 bases). Germline V gene data show CDR1 as SGHTA and CDR2 as FQGTGA. This CDR3 is built from 15 residues. V dropped 1 base and J dropped 5 bases, with 14 bases sitting between them. CDR3 nucleotide sequence: TGTGCCAGCAGCTTAAACGGGCAGGGTCATGAGACCCAGTACTTC. It codes for CASSLNGQGHETQYF.

The table lists this clonotype with many counts. The chain combines TRBV20-1 with TRBJ2-1; D tentatively fits TRBD1 or TRBD2 (5 bases each). Germline V gene lookup returns CDR1 DFQATT and CDR2 SNEGSKA (reference sequence). The CDR3 runs 14 residues. The germline V and J ends were trimmed by 3 bases and 4 bases, with 13 bases remaining between them. The chain's CDR3 is CSASGGATYNEQFF. CDR3 bases: TGCAGTGCTAGTGGGGGAGCGACTTACAATGAGCAGTTCTTC.

This clonotype appeared a few times. The chain joins TRBV10-3 to TRBJ2-5; D perhaps matches TRBD1 (7 bases). Germline CDR1 ENHRY, CDR2 SYGVKD. The CDR3 sequence is 12 residues long. The V end lost 8 bases, the J end lost 5 bases, and 12 bases lay between the germline ends. The CDR3 region has the DNA TGTGCCATCTCGACAGGGAGGGAGACCCAGTACTTC. Translated: CAISTGRETQYF.

There are a few counts of this clonotype. This sequence joins TRBV30 and TRBJ1-3; D ambiguous. Trimming cost V 5 bases and J 0 bases, with 8 bases left between them. The CDR3 has 13 residues. CDR1 and CDR2 (germline): GTSNPN, SVGIG (reference sequence). CDR3 region: CAWDVSSGNTIYF. CDR3 DNA: TGTGCCTGGGACGTCAGCTCTGGAAACACCATATATTTT.

For this clonotype: A much larger clone is a single base away; this may be a read error. The V gene is TRBV27, the J gene TRBJ2-7; 7 nucleotides line up with TRBD1. The CDR3 consists of 14 residues. V was clipped by 3 bases and J by 6 bases; unmatched bases: 8. Germline-derived CDR1 and CDR2 are MNHEY and SMNVEV (reference sequence). CDR3 amino acids: CASSFKGAYCEQYF. The CDR3 nucleotides read TGTGCCAGCAGTTTCAAGGGGGCCTACTGCGAGCAGTACTTC.

The J gene is TRBJ1-2, the V gene TRBV19; D is unclear. Germline CDR1 reads LNHDA; CDR2 reads SQIVND (reference sequence). The germline V and J ends were trimmed by 3 bases and 3 bases, with 11 bases remaining between them. The CDR3 length is 14 residues. In DNA, the CDR3 is TGTGCCAGTAGTATTGGGCCGGGAGACTATGGCTACACCTTC. As protein: CASSIGPGDYGYTF.